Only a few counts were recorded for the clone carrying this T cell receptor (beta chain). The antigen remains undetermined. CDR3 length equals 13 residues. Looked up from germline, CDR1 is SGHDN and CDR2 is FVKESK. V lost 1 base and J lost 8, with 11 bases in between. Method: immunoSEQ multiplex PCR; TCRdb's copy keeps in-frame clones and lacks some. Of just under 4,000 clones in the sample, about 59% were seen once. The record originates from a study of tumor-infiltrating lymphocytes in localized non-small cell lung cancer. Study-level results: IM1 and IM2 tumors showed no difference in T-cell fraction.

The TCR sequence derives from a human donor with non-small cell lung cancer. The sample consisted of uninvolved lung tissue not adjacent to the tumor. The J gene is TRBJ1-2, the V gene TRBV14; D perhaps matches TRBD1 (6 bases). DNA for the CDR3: TGTGCCAGCAGCCAAGCGGGGGGGCCGGGCTACACCTTC. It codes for CASSQAGGPGYTF. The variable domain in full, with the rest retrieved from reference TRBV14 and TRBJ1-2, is EAGVTQFPSHSVIEKGQTVTLRCDPISGHDNLYWYRRVMGKEIKFLLHFVKESKQDESGMPNNRFLAERTGGTYSTLKVQPAELEDSGVYFCASSQAGGPGYTFGSGTRLTVV.